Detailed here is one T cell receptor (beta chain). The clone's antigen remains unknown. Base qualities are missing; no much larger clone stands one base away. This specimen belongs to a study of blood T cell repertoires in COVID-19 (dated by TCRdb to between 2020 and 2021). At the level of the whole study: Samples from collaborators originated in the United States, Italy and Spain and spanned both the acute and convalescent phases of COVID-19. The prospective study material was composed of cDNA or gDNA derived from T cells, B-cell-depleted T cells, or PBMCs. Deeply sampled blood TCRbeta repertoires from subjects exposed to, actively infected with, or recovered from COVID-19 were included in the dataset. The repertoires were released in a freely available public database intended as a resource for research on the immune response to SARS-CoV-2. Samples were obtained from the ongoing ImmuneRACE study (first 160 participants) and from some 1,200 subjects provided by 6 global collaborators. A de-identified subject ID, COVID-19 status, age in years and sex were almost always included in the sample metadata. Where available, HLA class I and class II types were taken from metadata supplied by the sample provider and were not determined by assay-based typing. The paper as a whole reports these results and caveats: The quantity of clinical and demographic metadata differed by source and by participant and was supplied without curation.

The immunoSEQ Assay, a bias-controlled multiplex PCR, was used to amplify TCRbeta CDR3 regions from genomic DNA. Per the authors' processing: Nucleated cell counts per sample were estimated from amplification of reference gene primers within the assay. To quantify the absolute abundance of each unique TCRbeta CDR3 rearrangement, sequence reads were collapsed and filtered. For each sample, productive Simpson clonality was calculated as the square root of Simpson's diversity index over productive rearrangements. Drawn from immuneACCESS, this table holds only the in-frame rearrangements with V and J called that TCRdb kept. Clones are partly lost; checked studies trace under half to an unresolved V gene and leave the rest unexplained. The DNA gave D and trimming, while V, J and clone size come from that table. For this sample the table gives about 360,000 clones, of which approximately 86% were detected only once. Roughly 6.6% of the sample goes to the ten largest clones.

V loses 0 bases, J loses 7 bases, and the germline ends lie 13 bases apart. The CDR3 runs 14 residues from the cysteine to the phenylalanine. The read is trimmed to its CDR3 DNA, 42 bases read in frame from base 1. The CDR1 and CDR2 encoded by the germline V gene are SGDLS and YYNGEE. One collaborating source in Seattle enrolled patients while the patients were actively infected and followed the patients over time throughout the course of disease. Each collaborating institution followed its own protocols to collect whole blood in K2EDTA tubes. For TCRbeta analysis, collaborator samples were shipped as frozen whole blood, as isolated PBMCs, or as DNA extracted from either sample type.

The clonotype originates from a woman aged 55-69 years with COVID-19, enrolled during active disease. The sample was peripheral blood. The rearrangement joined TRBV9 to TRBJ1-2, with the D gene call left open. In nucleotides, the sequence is TGTGCCAGCAGCGTAGAGGAGGGTTTAGCTGGCTACACCTTC. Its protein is CASSVEEGLAGYTF.